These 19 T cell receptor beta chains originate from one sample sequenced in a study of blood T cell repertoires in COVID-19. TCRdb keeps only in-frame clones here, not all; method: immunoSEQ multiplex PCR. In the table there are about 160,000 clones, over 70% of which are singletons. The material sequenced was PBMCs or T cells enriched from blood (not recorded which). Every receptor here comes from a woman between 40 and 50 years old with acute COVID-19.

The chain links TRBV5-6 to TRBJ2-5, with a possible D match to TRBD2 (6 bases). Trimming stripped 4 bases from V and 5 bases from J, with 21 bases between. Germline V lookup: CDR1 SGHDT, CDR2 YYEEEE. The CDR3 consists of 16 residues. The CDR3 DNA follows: TGTGCCAGCAGCCCTGTCGGGAGCGGTGTTAAGGAGACCCAGTACTTC. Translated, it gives CASSPVGSGVKETQYF.

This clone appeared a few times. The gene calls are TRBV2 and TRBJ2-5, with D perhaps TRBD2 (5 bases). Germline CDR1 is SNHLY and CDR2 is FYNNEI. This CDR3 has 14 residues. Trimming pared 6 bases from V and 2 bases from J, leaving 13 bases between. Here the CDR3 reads CASSPDFNQETQYF. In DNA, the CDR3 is TGTGCCAGCAGCCCGGACTTTAATCAAGAGACCCAGTACTTC.

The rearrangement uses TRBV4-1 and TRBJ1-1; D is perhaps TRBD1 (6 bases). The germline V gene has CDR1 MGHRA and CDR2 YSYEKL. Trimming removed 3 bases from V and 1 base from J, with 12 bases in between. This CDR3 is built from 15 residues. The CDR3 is CASSHTGIGNTEAFF. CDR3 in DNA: TGCGCCAGCAGCCATACAGGGATAGGGAACACTGAAGCTTTCTTT.

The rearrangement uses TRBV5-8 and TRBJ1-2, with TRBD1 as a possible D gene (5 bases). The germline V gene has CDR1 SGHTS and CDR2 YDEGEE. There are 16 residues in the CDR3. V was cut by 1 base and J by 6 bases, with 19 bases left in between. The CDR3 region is CASSLFAGTSGDGYTF. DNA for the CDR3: TGTGCCAGCAGCTTGTTCGCCGGGACTTCCGGGGATGGCTACACCTTC.

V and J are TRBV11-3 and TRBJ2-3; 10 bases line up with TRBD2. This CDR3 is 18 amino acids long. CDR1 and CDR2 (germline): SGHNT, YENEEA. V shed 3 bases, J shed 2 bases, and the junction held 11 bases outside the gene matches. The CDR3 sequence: CASSFGWQAGGTTDTQYF. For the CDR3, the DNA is TGTGCCAGCAGCTTTGGATGGCAAGCGGGAGGGACCACAGATACGCAGTATTTT. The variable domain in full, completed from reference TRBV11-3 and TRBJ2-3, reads EAGVVQSPRYKIIEKKQPVAFWCNPISGHNTLYWYLQNLGQGPELLIRYENEEAVDDSQLPKDRFSAERLKGVDSTLKIQPAELGDSAVYLCASSFGWQAGGTTDTQYFGPGTRLTVL.

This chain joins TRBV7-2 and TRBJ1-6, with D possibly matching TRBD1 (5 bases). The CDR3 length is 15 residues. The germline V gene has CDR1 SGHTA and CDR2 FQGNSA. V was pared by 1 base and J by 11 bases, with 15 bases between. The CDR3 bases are TGTGCCAGCAGCTTAGATCCGTTGGGGCAGACACCCCTCCACTTT. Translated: CASSLDPLGQTPLHF.

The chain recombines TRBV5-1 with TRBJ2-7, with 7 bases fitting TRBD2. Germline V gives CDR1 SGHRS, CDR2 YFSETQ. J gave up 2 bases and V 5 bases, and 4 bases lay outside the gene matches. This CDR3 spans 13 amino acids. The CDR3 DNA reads TGCGCCAGCAGACTGGGAGGGCCCTACGAGCAGTACTTC. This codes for CASRLGGPYEQYF.

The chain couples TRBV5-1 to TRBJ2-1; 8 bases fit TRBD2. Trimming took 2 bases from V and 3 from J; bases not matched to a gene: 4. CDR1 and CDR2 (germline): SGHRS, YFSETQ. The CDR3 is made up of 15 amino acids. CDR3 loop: CASSFDGRDYNEQFF. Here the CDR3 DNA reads TGCGCCAGCAGCTTTGACGGGAGGGACTACAATGAGCAGTTCTTC.

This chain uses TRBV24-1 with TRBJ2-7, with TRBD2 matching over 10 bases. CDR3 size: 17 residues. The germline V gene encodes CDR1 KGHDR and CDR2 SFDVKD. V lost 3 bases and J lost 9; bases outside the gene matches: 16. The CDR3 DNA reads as TGTGCCACCAGTGATATGGAAGTAGCGGGAGGTCCGGGTGGGCAGTACGTC. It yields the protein CATSDMEVAGGPGGQYV.

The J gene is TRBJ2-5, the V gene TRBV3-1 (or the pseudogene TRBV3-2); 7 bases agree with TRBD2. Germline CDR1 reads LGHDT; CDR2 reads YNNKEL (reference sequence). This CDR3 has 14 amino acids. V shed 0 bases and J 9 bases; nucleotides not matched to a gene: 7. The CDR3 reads CASSQDDGGSPQYF. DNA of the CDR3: TGTGCCAGCAGCCAAGATGATGGCGGGAGTCCCCAGTACTTC.

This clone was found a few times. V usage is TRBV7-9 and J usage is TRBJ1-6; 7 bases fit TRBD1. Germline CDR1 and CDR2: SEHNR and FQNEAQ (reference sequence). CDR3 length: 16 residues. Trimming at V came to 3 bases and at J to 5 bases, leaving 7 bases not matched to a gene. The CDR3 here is CASSFGGGANNSPLHF. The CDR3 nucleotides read TGTGCCAGCAGCTTCGGAGGGGGCGCGAATAATTCACCCCTCCACTTT.

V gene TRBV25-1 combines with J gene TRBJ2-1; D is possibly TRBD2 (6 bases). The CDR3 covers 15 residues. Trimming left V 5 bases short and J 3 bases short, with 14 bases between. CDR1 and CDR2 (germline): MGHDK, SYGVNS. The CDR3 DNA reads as TGTGCCAGCAGTTCTAGCGCGAGGATCTACAATGAGCAGTTCTTC. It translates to CASSSSARIYNEQFF.

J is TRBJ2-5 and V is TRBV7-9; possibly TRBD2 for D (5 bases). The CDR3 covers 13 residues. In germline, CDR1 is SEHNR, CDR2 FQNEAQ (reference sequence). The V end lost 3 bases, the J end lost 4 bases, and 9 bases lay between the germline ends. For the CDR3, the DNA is TGTGCCAGCAGCTTCTTGAGCGGAGAGACCCAGTACTTC. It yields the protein CASSFLSGETQYF.

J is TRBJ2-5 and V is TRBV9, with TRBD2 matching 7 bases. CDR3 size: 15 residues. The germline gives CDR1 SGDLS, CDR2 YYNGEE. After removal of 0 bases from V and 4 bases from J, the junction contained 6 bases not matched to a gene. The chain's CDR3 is CASSVEGRLAETQYF. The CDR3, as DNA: TGTGCCAGCAGCGTAGAGGGACGACTAGCAGAGACCCAGTACTTC.

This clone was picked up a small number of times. The CDR3 coding sequence is TGTGCCAGCAGCTATTTCAAGAACACTGAAGCTTTCTTT. It translates to CASSYFKNTEAFF. The chain combines TRBV7-2 with TRBJ1-1; D gene ambiguous. The CDR3 has 13 amino acids. The V gene lost 4 bases and the J gene lost 1 base, with 7 bases spanning the gap. Germline lookup yields CDR1 SGHTA and CDR2 FQGNSA.

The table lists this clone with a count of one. The CDR3 sequence: CASSSLAGVYNEQFF. The CDR3 DNA is TGTGCCAGCAGCTCACTAGCGGGAGTATATAATGAGCAGTTCTTC. This sequence joins TRBV11-3 and TRBJ2-1; 11 positions match TRBD2. V was pared by 4 bases and J by 7 bases, with 6 bases of the junction left unmatched. The CDR3 runs to 15 residues. The germline V gene encodes CDR1 SGHNT and CDR2 YENEEA. The complete variable domain, with remaining parts taken from reference TRBV11-3 and TRBJ2-1, reads EAGVVQSPRYKIIEKKQPVAFWCNPISGHNTLYWYLQNLGQGPELLIRYENEEAVDDSQLPKDRFSAERLKGVDSTLKIQPAELGDSAVYLCASSSLAGVYNEQFFGPGTRLTVL.

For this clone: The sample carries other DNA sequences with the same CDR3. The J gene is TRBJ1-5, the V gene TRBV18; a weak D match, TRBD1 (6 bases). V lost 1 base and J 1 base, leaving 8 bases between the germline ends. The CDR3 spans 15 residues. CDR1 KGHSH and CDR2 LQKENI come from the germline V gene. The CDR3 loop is CASSPLQGSNQPQHF. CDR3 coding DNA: TGTGCCAGCTCACCACTGCAGGGGAGCAATCAGCCCCAGCATTTT.

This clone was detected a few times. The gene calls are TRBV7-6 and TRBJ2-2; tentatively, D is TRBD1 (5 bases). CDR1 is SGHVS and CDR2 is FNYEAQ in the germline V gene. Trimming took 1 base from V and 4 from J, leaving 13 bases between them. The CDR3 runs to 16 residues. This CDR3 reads CASSLVVGLGTGELFF. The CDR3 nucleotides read TGTGCCAGCAGCTTAGTCGTGGGGCTGGGCACCGGGGAGCTGTTTTTT.

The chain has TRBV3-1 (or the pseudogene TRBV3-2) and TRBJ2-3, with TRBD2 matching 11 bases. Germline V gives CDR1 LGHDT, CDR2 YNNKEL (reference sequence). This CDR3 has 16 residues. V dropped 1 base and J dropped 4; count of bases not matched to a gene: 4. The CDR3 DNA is TGTGCCAGCAGCCAAGTCACTAGCGGGAGCCCAGATACGCAGTATTTT. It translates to CASSQVTSGSPDTQYF.